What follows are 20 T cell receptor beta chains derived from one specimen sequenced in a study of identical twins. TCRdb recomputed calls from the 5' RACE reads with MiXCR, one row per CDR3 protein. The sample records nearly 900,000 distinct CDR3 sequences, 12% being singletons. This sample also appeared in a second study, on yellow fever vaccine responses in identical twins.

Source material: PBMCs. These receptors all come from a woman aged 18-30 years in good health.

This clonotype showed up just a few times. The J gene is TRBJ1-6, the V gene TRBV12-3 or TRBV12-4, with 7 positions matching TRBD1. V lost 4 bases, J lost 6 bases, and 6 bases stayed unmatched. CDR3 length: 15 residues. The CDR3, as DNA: TGTGCCAGCAGTTCGCCCCGGGACAGTAATTCACCCCTCCACTTT. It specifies CASSSPRDSNSPLHF.

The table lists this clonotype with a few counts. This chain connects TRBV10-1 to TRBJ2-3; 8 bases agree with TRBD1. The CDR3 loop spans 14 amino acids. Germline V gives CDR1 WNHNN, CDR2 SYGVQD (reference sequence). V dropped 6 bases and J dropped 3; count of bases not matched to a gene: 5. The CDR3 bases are TGCGCCAGCAGGGTGGACAGGGTTACAGATACGCAGTATTTT. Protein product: CASRVDRVTDTQYF.

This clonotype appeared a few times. The chain's CDR3 is CASSYPLSGGRVIGSYNEQFF. The CDR3, as DNA: TGTGCCAGCAGTTACCCCCTTAGCGGGGGGCGGGTTATAGGTTCCTACAATGAGCAGTTCTTC. This sequence joins TRBV6-2 or TRBV6-3 and TRBJ2-1; 10 nucleotides line up with TRBD2. Looked up from germline, CDR1 is MNHEY and CDR2 is SVGEGT. This CDR3 has 21 residues. The V gene end was trimmed by 2 bases and the J gene end by 1 base; junction bases not matched to a gene: 17.

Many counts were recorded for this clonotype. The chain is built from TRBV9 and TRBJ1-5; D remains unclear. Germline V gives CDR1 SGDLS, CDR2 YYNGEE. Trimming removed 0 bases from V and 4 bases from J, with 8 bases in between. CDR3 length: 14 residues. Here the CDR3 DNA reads TGTGCCAGCAGCGTAGACCTTGGGAATCAGCCCCAGCATTTT. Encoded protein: CASSVDLGNQPQHF.

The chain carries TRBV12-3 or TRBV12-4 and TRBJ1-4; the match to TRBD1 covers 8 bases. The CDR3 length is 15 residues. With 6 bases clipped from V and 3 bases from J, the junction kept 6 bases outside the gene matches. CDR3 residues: CASSPGGQANEKLFF. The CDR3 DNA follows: TGTGCCAGCAGCCCAGGGGGCCAGGCTAATGAAAAACTGTTTTTT.

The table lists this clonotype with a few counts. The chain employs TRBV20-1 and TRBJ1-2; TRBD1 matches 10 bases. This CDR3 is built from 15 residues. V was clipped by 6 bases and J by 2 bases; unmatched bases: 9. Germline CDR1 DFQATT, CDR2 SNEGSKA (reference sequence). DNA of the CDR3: TGCAGTGCACGGACAGGGGGGACTCCAAACTATGGCTACACCTTC. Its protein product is CSARTGGTPNYGYTF.

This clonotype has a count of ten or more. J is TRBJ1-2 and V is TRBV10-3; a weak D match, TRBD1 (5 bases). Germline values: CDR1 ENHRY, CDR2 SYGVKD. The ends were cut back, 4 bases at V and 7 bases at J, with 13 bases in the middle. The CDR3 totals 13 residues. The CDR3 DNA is TGTGCCATCAGTGCAAGCCAGGGTTTTGGCTACACCTTC. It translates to CAISASQGFGYTF.

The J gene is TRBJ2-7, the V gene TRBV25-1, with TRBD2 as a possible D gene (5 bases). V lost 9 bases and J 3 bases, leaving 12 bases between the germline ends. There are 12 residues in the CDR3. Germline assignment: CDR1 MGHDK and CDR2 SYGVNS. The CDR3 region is CASGSGFYEQYV. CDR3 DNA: TGTGCCAGTGGCAGCGGATTCTACGAGCAGTACGTC.

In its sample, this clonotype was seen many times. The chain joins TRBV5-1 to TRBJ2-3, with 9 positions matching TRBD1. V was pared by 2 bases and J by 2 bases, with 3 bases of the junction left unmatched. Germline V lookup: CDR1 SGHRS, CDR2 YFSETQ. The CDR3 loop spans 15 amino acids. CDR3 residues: CASSLGTGFTDTQYF. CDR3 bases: TGCGCCAGCAGCTTAGGGACAGGGTTCACAGATACGCAGTATTTT.

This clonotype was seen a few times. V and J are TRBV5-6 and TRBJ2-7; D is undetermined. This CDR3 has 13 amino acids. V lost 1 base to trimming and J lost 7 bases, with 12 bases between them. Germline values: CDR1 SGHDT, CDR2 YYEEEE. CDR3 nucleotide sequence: TGTGCCAGCAGCTTGTATAGCTTATGGGAGCAGTACGTC. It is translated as CASSLYSLWEQYV.

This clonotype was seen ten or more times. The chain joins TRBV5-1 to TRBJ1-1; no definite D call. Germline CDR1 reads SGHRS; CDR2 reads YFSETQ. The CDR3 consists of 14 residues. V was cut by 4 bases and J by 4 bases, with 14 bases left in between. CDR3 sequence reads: CASSLLLQSTEAFF. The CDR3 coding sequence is TGCGCCAGCAGCCTGTTACTTCAGAGCACTGAAGCTTTCTTT.

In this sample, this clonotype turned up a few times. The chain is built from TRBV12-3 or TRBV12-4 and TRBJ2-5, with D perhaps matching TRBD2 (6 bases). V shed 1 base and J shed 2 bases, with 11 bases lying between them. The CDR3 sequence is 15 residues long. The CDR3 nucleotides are TGTGCCAGCAGTTTAGGCTCGGGGGTGCAAGAGACCCAGTACTTC. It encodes CASSLGSGVQETQYF.

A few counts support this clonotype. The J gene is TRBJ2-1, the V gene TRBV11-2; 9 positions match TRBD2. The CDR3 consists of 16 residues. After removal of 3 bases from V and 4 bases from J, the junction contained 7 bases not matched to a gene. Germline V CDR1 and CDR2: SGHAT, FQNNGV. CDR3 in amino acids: CASSFAAGGGYNEQFF. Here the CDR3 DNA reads TGTGCCAGCAGCTTCGCTGCGGGAGGGGGTTACAATGAGCAGTTCTTC.

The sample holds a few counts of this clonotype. This CDR3 reads CASSVQQGNTEAFF. For the CDR3, the DNA is TGTGCCAGCAGCGTACAGCAAGGGAACACTGAAGCTTTCTTT. V usage is TRBV3-1 and J usage is TRBJ1-1, with D hard to call. The CDR3 is made up of 14 amino acids. Trimming cost V 5 bases and J 1 base, with 11 bases left between them. Germline V gene lookup returns CDR1 LGHDT and CDR2 YNNKEL (reference sequence).

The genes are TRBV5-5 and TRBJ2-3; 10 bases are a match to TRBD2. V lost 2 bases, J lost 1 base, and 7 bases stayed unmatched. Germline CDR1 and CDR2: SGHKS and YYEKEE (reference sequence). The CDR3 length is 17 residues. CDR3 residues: CASSLRPGTSGTDTQYF. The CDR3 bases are TGTGCCAGCAGCTTAAGGCCTGGGACTAGCGGCACAGATACGCAGTATTTT.

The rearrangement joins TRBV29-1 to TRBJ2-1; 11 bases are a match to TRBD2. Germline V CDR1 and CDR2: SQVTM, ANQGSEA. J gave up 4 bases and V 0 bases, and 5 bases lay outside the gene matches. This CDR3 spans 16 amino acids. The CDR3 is CSVEDLGLAAYNEQFF. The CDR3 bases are TGCAGCGTTGAAGATCTGGGACTAGCGGCTTACAATGAGCAGTTCTTC.

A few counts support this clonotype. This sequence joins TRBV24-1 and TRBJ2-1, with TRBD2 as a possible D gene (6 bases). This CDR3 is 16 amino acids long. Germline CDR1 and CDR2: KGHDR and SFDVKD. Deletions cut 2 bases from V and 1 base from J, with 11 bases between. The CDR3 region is CATSDYSGGSYNEQFF. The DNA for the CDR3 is TGTGCCACCAGTGATTACTCCGGAGGGTCCTACAATGAGCAGTTCTTC.

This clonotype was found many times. The CDR3 DNA reads TGCGCCACCATGAAAGTACCCGGCACTGAAGCTTTCTTT. Residues: CATMKVPGTEAFF. The rearrangement links TRBV5-1 to TRBJ1-1; D ambiguous. Between the trimmed V and J ends, which lost 9 bases and 4 bases, there was a span of 16 bases. The CDR3 is 13 amino acids. Germline V gene lookup returns CDR1 SGHRS and CDR2 YFSETQ.

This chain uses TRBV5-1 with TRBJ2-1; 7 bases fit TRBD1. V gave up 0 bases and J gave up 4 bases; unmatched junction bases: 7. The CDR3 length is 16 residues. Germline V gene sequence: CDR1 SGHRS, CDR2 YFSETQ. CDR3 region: CASSLGPRDRYNEQFF. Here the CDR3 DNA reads TGCGCCAGCAGCTTGGGGCCCCGGGACAGATACAATGAGCAGTTCTTC. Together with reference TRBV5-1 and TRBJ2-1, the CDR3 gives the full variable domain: KAGVTQTPRYLIKTRGQQVTLSCSPISGHRSVSWYQQTPGQGLQFLFEYFSETQRNKGNFPGRFSGRQFSNSRSEMNVSTLELGDSALYLCASSLGPRDRYNEQFFGPGTRLTVL.

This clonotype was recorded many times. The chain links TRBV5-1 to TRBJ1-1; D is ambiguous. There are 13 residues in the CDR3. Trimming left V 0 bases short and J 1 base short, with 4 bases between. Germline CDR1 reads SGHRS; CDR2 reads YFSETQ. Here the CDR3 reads CASSLEGNTEAFF. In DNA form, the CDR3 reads TGCGCCAGCAGCTTGGAGGGGAACACTGAAGCTTTCTTT.